The T cell receptor beta chain described here comes from a study of cytomegalovirus exposure and HLA in healthy donors. Note on this clone: Its target is not known.

PCR involved 60 Vbeta and 13 Jbeta primers. The data were produced by immunoSEQ multiplex PCR, yet TCRdb's version contains in-frame clones alone and is incomplete. The sample has fewer than 60,000 clones; approximately 84% are singletons. CDR1 is SGHAT and CDR2 is FQNNGV in the germline V gene. The CDR3 length is 15 residues. Trimming removed 5 bases from V and 7 bases from J, with 20 bases in between. The study, taken as a whole, reports: In a later analysis, common viral pathogens appeared linked to several of the most significant clusters. CMV serostatus was the only recorded immune exposure for donors.

Material: PBMCs. The chain uses TRBV11-2 and TRBJ1-2; weak D call: TRBD1 (5 bases). This receptor was identified in a man aged 45-65 years in good health and CMV-seronegative. CDR3 sequence (DNA): TGTGCCAGCAGCCCAATGTTGGGCAGGGCGCGTGGCTACACCTTC. Amino acids: CASSPMLGRARGYTF.